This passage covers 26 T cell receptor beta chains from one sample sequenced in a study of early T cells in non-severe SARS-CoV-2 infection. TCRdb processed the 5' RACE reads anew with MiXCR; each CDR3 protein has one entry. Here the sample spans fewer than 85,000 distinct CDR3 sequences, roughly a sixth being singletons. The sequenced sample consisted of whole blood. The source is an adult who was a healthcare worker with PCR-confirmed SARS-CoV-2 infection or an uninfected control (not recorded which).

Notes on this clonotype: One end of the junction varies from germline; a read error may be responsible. Written as DNA, the CDR3 is TGTGCTAGCAGCCCGACCGGGGTCCTGGGAGAGACCCAGTACTTC. It yields the protein CASSPTGVLGETQYF. The chain employs TRBV7-7 and TRBJ2-5; a weak D match, TRBD2 (5 bases). CDR1 and CDR2 from the germline V gene are SSHAT and FNYEAQ (reference sequence). The CDR3 length is 15 residues. The full variable domain, its missing parts supplied by reference TRBV7-7 and TRBJ2-5, is GAGVSQSPRYKVTKRGQDVTLRCDPISSHATLYWYQQALGQGPEFLTYFNYEAQPDKSGLPSDRFSAERPEGSISTLTIQRTEQRDSAMYRCASSPTGVLGETQYFGPGTRLLVL.

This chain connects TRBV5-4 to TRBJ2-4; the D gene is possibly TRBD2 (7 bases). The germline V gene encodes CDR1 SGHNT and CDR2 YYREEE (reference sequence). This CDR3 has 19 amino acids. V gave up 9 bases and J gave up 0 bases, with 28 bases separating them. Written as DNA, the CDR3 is TGTGCCACCCGCCTTGCTACGACACAGGGAGGGTCAGCCAAAAACATTCAGTACTTC. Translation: CATRLATTQGGSAKNIQYF.

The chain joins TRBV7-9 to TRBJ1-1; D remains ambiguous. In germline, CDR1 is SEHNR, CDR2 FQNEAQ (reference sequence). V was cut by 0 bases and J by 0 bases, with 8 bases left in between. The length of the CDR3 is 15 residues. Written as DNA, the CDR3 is TGTGCCAGCAGCTTAGCGGTAGGGATGAACACTGAAGCTTTCTTT. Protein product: CASSLAVGMNTEAFF.

The CDR3, as DNA: TGTGCCAGCAGCTTACGGGAGTCTGGGGCCAACGTCCTGACTTTC. This encodes CASSLRESGANVLTF. The V and J genes are TRBV7-3 and TRBJ2-6; D may be TRBD2 (6 bases). V shed 2 bases and J shed 1 base, with 6 bases lying between them. The CDR3 has 15 amino acids. CDR1 and CDR2 from the germline V gene are SGHTA and FQGTGA.

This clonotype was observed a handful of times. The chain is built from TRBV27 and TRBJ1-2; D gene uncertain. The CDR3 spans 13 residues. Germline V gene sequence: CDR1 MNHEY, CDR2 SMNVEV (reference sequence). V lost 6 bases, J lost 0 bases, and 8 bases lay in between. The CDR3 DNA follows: TGTGCCAGCAGCACCATGGCTAACTATGGCTACACCTTC. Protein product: CASSTMANYGYTF.

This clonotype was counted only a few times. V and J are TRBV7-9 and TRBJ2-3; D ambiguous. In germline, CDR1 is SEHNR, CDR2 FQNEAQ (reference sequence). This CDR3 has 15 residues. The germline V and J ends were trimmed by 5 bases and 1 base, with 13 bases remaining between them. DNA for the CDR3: TGTGCCAGCAGCCCCCCCATGGGCGGCACAGATACGCAGTATTTT. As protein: CASSPPMGGTDTQYF.

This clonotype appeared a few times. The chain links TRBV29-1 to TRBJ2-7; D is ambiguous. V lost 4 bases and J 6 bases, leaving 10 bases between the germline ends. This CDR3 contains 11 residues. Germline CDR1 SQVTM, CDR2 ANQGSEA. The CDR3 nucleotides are TGCAGCGTTGGGCTACCACCCGAGCAGTACTTC. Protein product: CSVGLPPEQYF.

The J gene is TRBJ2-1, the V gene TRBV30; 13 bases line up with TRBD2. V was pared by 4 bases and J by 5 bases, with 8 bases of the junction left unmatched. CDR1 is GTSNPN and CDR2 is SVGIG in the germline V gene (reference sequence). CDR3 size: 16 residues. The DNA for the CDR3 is TGTGCCTGGAAGGGACTAGCGGGAATCGGTGACAATGAGCAGTTCTTC. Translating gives CAWKGLAGIGDNEQFF.

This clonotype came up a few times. The DNA for the CDR3 is TGTGCCAGCAGTTTCAAACAGGGAGTGCAAGGCTACACCTTC. Translating gives CASSFKQGVQGYTF. The chain joins TRBV6-6 to TRBJ1-2; D may be TRBD1 (6 bases). The length of the CDR3 is 14 residues. Germline CDR1 reads MNHNY; CDR2 reads SVGAGI (reference sequence). Trimming stripped 4 bases from V and 8 bases from J, with 17 bases between.

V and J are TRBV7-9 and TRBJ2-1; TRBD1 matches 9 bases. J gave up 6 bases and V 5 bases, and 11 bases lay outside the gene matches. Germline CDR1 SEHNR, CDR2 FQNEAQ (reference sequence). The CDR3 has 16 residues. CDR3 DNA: TGTGCCAGCAGCCCGGGGACGGGACAGGGATTCAATGAGCAGTTCTTC. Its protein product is CASSPGTGQGFNEQFF.

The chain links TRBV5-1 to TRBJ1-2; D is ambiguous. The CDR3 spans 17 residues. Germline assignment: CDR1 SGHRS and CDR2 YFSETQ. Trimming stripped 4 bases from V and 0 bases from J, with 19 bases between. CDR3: CASSPRDLGFANYGYTF. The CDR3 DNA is TGCGCCAGCAGCCCCCGGGATCTGGGATTTGCTAACTATGGCTACACCTTC.

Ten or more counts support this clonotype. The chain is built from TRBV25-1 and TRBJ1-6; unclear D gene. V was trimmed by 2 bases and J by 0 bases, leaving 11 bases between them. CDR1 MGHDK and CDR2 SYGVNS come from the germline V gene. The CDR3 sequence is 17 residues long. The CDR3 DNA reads TGTGCCAGCAGTGAAGATAGGGTCAACTCCTATAATTCACCCCTCCACTTT. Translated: CASSEDRVNSYNSPLHF.

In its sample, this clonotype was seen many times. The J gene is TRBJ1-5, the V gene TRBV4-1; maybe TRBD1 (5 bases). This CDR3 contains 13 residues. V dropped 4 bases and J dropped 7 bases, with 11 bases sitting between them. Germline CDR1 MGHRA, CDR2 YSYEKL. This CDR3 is CASSLGKGQPQHF. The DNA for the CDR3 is TGCGCCAGCAGCCTGGGAAAGGGGCAGCCCCAGCATTTT.

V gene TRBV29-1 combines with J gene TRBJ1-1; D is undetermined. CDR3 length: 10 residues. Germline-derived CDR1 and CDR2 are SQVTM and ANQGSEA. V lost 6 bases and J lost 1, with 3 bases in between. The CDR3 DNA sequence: TGCAGCGTGAAGAACACTGAAGCTTTCTTT. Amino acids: CSVKNTEAFF.

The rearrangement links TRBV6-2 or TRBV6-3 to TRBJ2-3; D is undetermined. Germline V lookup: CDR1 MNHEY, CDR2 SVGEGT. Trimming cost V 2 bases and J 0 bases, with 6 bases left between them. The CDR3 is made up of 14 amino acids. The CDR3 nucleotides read TGTGCCAGCAGTTACCCGGACAGCACAGATACGCAGTATTTT. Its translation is CASSYPDSTDTQYF.

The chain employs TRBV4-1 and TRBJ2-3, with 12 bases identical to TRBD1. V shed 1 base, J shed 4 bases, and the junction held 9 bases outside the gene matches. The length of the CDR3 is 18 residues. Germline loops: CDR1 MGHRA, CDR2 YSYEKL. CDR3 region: CASSQVYGTGGAADTQYF. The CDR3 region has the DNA TGCGCCAGCAGCCAAGTCTACGGGACAGGGGGCGCGGCAGATACGCAGTATTTT.

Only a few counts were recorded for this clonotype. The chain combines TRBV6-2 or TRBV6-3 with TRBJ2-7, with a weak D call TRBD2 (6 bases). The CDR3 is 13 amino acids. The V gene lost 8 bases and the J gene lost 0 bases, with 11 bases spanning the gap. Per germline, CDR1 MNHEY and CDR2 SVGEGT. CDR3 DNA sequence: TGTGCCAGCGGGGGGAGGCCCTCCTACGAGCAGTACTTC. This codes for CASGGRPSYEQYF.

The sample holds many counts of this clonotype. CDR3 protein: CASSFYAANTGELFF. DNA for the CDR3: TGTGCCAGCAGTTTTTATGCCGCGAACACCGGGGAGCTGTTTTTT. The rearrangement uses TRBV27 and TRBJ2-2; no reliable D call. CDR1 is MNHEY, CDR2 SMNVEV, per germline (reference sequence). The CDR3 is 15 amino acids. V lost 3 bases, J lost 0 bases, and 8 bases lay in between.

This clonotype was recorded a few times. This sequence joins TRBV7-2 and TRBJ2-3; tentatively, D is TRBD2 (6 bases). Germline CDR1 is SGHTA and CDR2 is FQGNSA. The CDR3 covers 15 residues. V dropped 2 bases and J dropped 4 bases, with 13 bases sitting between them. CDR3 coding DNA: TGTGCCAGCAGCTTATTATCCCAGCGGGCAGATACGCAGTATTTT. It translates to CASSLLSQRADTQYF.

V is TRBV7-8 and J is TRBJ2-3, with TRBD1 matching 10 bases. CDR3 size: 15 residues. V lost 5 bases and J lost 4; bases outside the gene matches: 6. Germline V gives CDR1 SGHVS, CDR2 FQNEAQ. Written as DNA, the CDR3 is TGTGCCAGCAGCACACTGACAGGGGGCCCAGATACGCAGTATTTT. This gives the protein CASSTLTGGPDTQYF.

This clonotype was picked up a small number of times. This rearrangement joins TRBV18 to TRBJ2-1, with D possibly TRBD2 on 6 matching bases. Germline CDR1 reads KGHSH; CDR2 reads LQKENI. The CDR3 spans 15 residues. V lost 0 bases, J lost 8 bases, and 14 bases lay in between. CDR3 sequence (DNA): TGTGCCAGCTCACCACCCGGGGGTATGGAGCATGAGCAGTTCTTC. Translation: CASSPPGGMEHEQFF.

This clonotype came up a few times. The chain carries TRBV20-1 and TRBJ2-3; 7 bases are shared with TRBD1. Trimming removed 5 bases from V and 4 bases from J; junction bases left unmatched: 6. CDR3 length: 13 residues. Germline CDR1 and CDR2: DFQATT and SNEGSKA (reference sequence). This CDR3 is CSAPDREPDTQYF. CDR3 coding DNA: TGCAGTGCTCCTGACAGGGAACCAGATACGCAGTATTTT.

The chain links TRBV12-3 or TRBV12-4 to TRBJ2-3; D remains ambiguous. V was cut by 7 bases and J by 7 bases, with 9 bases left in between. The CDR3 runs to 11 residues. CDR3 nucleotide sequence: TGTGCCAGCACCGATGGGTATACGCAGTATTTT. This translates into CASTDGYTQYF.

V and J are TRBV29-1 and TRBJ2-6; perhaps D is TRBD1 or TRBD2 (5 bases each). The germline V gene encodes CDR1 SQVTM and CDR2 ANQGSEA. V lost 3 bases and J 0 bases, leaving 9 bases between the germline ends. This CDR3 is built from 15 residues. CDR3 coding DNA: TGCAGCGTTGATACAGGAGGCTCTGGGGCCAACGTCCTGACTTTC. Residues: CSVDTGGSGANVLTF.

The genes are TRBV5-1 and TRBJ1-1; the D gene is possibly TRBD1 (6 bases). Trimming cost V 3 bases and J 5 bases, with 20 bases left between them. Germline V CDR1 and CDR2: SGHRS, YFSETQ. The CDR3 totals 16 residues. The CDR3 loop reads CASSSQGQMLGTEAFF. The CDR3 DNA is TGCGCCAGCAGCTCCCAGGGACAAATGCTGGGGACTGAAGCTTTCTTT.

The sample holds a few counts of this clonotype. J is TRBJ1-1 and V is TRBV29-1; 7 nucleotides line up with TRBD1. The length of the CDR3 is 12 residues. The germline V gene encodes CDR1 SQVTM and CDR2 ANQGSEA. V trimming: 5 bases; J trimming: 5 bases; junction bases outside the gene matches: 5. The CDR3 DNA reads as TGCAGCGTTTCCCCAGGGGGAACTGAAGCTTTCTTT. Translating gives CSVSPGGTEAFF.